Below are 6 T cell receptor beta chains sequenced from a single sample in a study of shared clonotypes between healthy human individuals. Using immunoSEQ multiplex PCR, the repertoire was profiled, and TCRdb retains in-frame clones only, with some absent. The sample holds about 640,000 clones; roughly 78% are singletons and the top ten take around 1.8%. The sample taken for sequencing was memory CD4+ T cells sorted from blood. Subset given: CD45RA-negative fraction. The receptors shown here come from a young woman in good health.

V usage is TRBV19 and J usage is TRBJ2-1; 7 bases align to TRBD1. The germline V gene encodes CDR1 LNHDA and CDR2 SQIVND (reference sequence). The CDR3 runs to 13 residues. V lost 4 bases and J lost 8; bases outside the gene matches: 5. The CDR3 bases are TGTGCCAGTAGTAGAAGGGGGCGGTATGAGCAGTTCTTC. Protein product: CASSRRGRYEQFF.

The gene calls are TRBV16 and TRBJ2-2; D not resolved. V gave up 3 bases and J gave up 4 bases, with 9 bases separating them. Germline loops: CDR1 KGHSY, CDR2 FQNENV. The CDR3 is 14 amino acids. The CDR3 nucleotides are TGTGCCAGCAGCCACAACGGGCCCACCGGGGAGCTGTTTTTT. The encoded protein is CASSHNGPTGELFF.

This chain links TRBV28 with TRBJ2-7; no definite D call. This CDR3 spans 10 amino acids. CDR1 is MDHEN and CDR2 is SYDVKM in the germline V gene. As DNA, the CDR3 is TGTGTCGTGGGGTTACTCGAGCAGTACTTC. Residues: CVVGLLEQYF. Complete variable domain (other parts from reference TRBV28 and TRBJ2-7): DVKVTQSSRYLVKRTGEKVFLECVQDMDHENMFWYRQDPGLGLRLIYFSYDVKMKEKGDIPEGYSVSREKKERFSLILESASTNQTSMYLCVVGLLEQYFGPGTRLTVT.

CDR3 DNA: TGTGCCAGCAGCCAGGCTCAGCCCCAGCATTTT. It specifies CASSQAQPQHF. V usage is TRBV14 and J usage is TRBJ1-5; D uncertain. This CDR3 comprises 11 residues. Germline-derived CDR1 and CDR2 are SGHDN and FVKESK. Deletions cut 3 bases from V and 6 bases from J, with 3 bases between.

This chain connects TRBV5-1 to TRBJ1-2; no reliable D call. Per the germline V gene, CDR1 is SGHRS and CDR2 is YFSETQ. V lost 3 bases, J lost 5 bases, and 14 bases lay in between. The CDR3 length is 14 residues. CDR3 protein: CASSYITGEYGYTF. Written as DNA, the CDR3 is TGCGCCAGCAGCTACATCACCGGGGAATATGGCTACACCTTC.

The CDR3 here is CASSRWQGQQETQYF. In DNA form, the CDR3 reads TGCGCCAGCAGCCGGTGGCAGGGCCAACAAGAGACCCAGTACTTC. This chain links TRBV5-1 with TRBJ2-5; TRBD1 might be the D (5 bases). The CDR3 has 15 residues. The germline V gene encodes CDR1 SGHRS and CDR2 YFSETQ. V dropped 4 bases and J dropped 2 bases, with 15 bases sitting between them.